One sample yielded the 20 T cell receptor beta chains listed below, sequenced in a study of identical twins. Via MiXCR, TCRdb re-called the 5' RACE reads, giving one row per CDR3 protein. The repertoire includes 350,000 to 450,000 distinct CDR3 sequences, about a fifth of them detected once, and around 10% sits in the top ten. Sequencing used naive T cells sorted from blood. The origin of the receptors is a man aged 45-65 years in good health.

V and J are TRBV6-2 or TRBV6-3 and TRBJ2-1; maybe TRBD2 (5 bases). This CDR3 is built from 13 residues. The V end lost 5 bases, the J end lost 8 bases, and 13 bases lay between the germline ends. Germline values: CDR1 MNHEY, CDR2 SVGEGT. CDR3 nucleotides: TGTGCCAGCAGTAACGAGCGGTTCTATGAGCAGTTCTTC. Translation: CASSNERFYEQFF.

Only a few counts were recorded for this clonotype. The junction departs from the called germline gene at one end, perhaps through a read error. The chain couples TRBV12-3 or TRBV12-4 to TRBJ2-2; possible D gene TRBD1, 6 bases. The CDR3 loop spans 16 amino acids. CDR3 loop: CASSLGQGSNTGEPFF. The DNA of the CDR3 is TGTGCCAGCAGTTTGGGGCAGGGGTCGAACACCGGGGAGCCGTTTTTT.

About this clonotype: A much larger clone lies a single base off, so this may be a read error. The CDR3 does not close with the conserved phenylalanine or tryptophan, likely indicating a read error. The chain recombines TRBV25-1 with TRBJ2-3; D is unresolved. V was trimmed by 3 bases and J by 0 bases, leaving 7 bases between them. The CDR3 is 14 amino acids. Germline-derived CDR1 and CDR2 are MGHDK and SYGVNS. The CDR3: CASSDMISTDTQYL. CDR3 bases: TGTGCCAGCAGTGACATGATTAGCACAGATACGCAGTATTTA.

This chain joins TRBV11-2 and TRBJ1-2; the match to TRBD1 covers 7 bases. V gave up 4 bases and J gave up 4 bases; unmatched junction bases: 9. Germline CDR1 is SGHAT and CDR2 is FQNNGV. CDR3 size: 15 residues. DNA for the CDR3: TGTGCCAGCAGCTACCAGGGGGGTTATAGCTATGGCTACACCTTC. Protein sequence: CASSYQGGYSYGYTF.

The table lists this clonotype with a few counts. The CDR3, as DNA: TGCAGTGCTGGCAGGGGAACACACAACCCGGATACGCAGTATTTT. It codes for CSAGRGTHNPDTQYF. This chain connects TRBV20-1 to TRBJ2-3, with D possibly being TRBD1 (6 bases). V was shortened by 5 bases and J by 6 bases, with 21 bases between the two germline ends. The V gene's germline CDR1 is DFQATT and CDR2 SNEGSKA (reference sequence). The CDR3 loop spans 15 amino acids.

This clonotype was seen a handful of times. V and J are TRBV15 and TRBJ1-3; no firm D call. This CDR3 contains 16 residues. Deletions cut 0 bases from V and 0 bases from J, with 9 bases between. CDR1 and CDR2 (germline): LNHNV, YYDKDF (reference sequence). CDR3 loop: CATSREGIGSGNTIYF. CDR3 DNA: TGTGCCACCAGCAGAGAAGGGATCGGCTCTGGAAACACCATATATTTT. Drawing the rest from reference TRBV15 and TRBJ1-3, the complete variable domain is DAMVIQNPRYQVTQFGKPVTLSCSQTLNHNVMYWYQQKSSQAPKLLFHYYDKDFNNEADTPDNFQSRRPNTSFCFLDIRSPGLGDTAMYLCATSREGIGSGNTIYFGEGSWLTVV.

This clonotype was detected many times. The CDR3 here is CASSLERSAGELFF. The DNA for the CDR3 is TGTGCCAGCAGCTTGGAAAGGTCAGCCGGGGAGCTGTTTTTT. V usage is TRBV5-6 and J usage is TRBJ2-2; D gene ambiguous. The CDR3 is made up of 14 amino acids. CDR1 is SGHDT, CDR2 YYEEEE, per germline. V gave up 0 bases and J gave up 6 bases, with 9 bases separating them.

The J gene is TRBJ2-3, the V gene TRBV24-1; TRBD2 agrees at 10 bases. The junction had 5 bases not matched to a gene; V was cut back by 4 bases and J by 2 bases. Germline CDR1 and CDR2: KGHDR and SFDVKD. CDR3 length: 16 amino acids. The CDR3 loop reads CATSEPGTSDTDTQYF. The CDR3 DNA is TGTGCCACCAGTGAACCCGGGACTAGCGACACAGATACGCAGTATTTT.

This rearrangement joins TRBV29-1 to TRBJ2-2; TRBD2 agrees at 15 bases. This CDR3 spans 18 amino acids. The V segment lost 7 bases and the J segment 0 bases; nucleotides outside the gene matches: 9. Looked up from germline, CDR1 is SQVTM and CDR2 is ANQGSEA. The CDR3 protein is CSARRGTSGGSNTGELFF. CDR3 in DNA: TGCAGCGCTCGGAGGGGGACTAGCGGGGGGTCGAACACCGGGGAGCTGTTTTTT.

This clonotype occurred many times. J is TRBJ2-5 and V is TRBV28; TRBD1 or TRBD2 may be the D gene (5 bases each). Trimming left V 3 bases short and J 2 bases short, with 10 bases between. CDR3 length: 14 residues. Germline values: CDR1 MDHEN, CDR2 SYDVKM. CDR3 nucleotide sequence: TGTGCCAGCAGTTTCCCCGGGGCACAAGAGACCCAGTACTTC. Amino acid sequence: CASSFPGAQETQYF.

This chain connects TRBV19 to TRBJ1-3; D might be TRBD1 (5 bases). Germline V gene data show CDR1 as LNHDA and CDR2 as SQIVND (reference sequence). The CDR3 runs 17 residues. The ends were cut back, 5 bases at V and 0 bases at J, with 17 bases in the middle. CDR3 sequence reads: CASSVTYRTSSGNTIYF. CDR3 DNA: TGTGCCAGTAGTGTGACTTACAGGACCTCCTCTGGAAACACCATATATTTT.

The chain uses TRBV30 and TRBJ2-7; no reliable D call. The CDR3 extends over 12 amino acids. The germline gives CDR1 GTSNPN, CDR2 SVGIG (reference sequence). Trimming took 2 bases from V and 6 from J, leaving 11 bases between them. The CDR3: CAWSRGVSEQYF. DNA for the CDR3: TGTGCCTGGAGTAGAGGTGTAAGCGAGCAGTACTTC.

CDR3 amino acids: CASSLSGPLGTNEQFF. DNA of the CDR3: TGTGCCAGCAGCTTAAGTGGTCCCCTCGGCACCAATGAGCAGTTCTTC. This chain connects TRBV7-3 to TRBJ2-1; D not certain. The length of the CDR3 is 16 residues. Trimming removed 1 base at V and 6 bases at J, with 16 bases between. Germline values: CDR1 SGHTA, CDR2 FQGTGA. The full variable domain, in which reference TRBV7-3 and TRBJ2-1 provide the parts outside the CDR3, is GAGVSQTPSNKVTEKGKYVELRCDPISGHTALYWYRQSLGQGPEFLIYFQGTGAADDSGLPNDRFFAVRPEGSVSTLKIQRTERGDSAVYLCASSLSGPLGTNEQFFGPGTRLTVL.

The table lists this clonotype with a few counts. This sequence joins TRBV4-3 and TRBJ2-5; TRBD2 agrees at 8 bases. The CDR3 runs 11 residues. V shed 0 bases and J 13 bases; nucleotides not matched to a gene: 1. Germline loops: CDR1 LGHNA, CDR2 YSLEER. CDR3 loop: CASSQETSGYF. The CDR3 DNA reads TGCGCCAGCAGCCAAGAAACTAGCGGGTACTTC.

Ten or more counts support this clonotype. The CDR3 nucleotides are TGTGCCACCCCGGGCAGGGGGCGACACACCGGGGAGCTGTTTTTT. It translates to CATPGRGRHTGELFF. J is TRBJ2-2 and V is TRBV7-9; 8 positions agree with TRBD1. Looked up from germline, CDR1 is SEHNR and CDR2 is FQNEAQ (reference sequence). The CDR3 contains 15 residues. The V segment lost 10 bases and the J segment 3 bases; nucleotides outside the gene matches: 10.

Turning to this clonotype: The junction departs from germline at one end; a sequencing error may be responsible. V gene TRBV12-3 or TRBV12-4 combines with J gene TRBJ2-1; either TRBD1 or TRBD2 may fit D (7 bases each). The CDR3 is made up of 16 amino acids. Written as DNA, the CDR3 is TGTGCCAGCAATTTAGATGGGAGGGGGCGTCGGAATGAGCAGTTCTTC. Translated, it gives CASNLDGRGRRNEQFF.

This clonotype was observed a handful of times. The gene calls are TRBV6-6 and TRBJ2-1; 7 nucleotides match TRBD1. The CDR3 is 13 amino acids. The junction had 4 bases not matched to a gene; V was cut back by 6 bases and J by 5 bases. CDR1 MNHNY and CDR2 SVGAGI come from the germline V gene (reference sequence). The CDR3 region has the DNA TGTGCCAGCAGCGAAACAGGGGACAATGAGCAGTTCTTC. Amino acids: CASSETGDNEQFF.

This clonotype came up a few times. CDR3 sequence reads: CSVGRGGRSYEQYF. As DNA, the CDR3 is TGCAGCGTTGGACGGGGCGGGAGGTCCTACGAGCAGTACTTC. V usage is TRBV29-1 and J usage is TRBJ2-7; 8 nucleotides align to TRBD2. The CDR3 contains 14 residues. The germline CDR1 and CDR2 sequences are SQVTM and ANQGSEA. V was pared by 4 bases and J by 1 base, with 6 bases of the junction left unmatched.

CDR3 nucleotides: TGCAGCGTTGAAGGCCCTCTGGACAGGGCAAACATTCAGTACTTC. Translating it yields CSVEGPLDRANIQYF. The genes are TRBV29-1 and TRBJ2-4, with 8 nucleotides matching TRBD1. The CDR3 is made up of 15 amino acids. Losses at the gene ends were 1 base for V and 6 bases for J; bases not matched to a gene: 8. Germline-derived CDR1 and CDR2 are SQVTM and ANQGSEA.

The table lists this clonotype with many counts. CDR3 region: CASSDRGGAGTEAFF. The CDR3, as DNA: TGTGCCAGCAGCGACCGGGGGGGCGCGGGCACTGAAGCTTTCTTT. The genes are TRBV5-5 and TRBJ1-1, with a weak D call TRBD1 (6 bases). Trimming removed 4 bases from V and 4 bases from J, with 17 bases in between. Germline V CDR1 and CDR2: SGHKS, YYEKEE (reference sequence). The CDR3 is 15 amino acids.